This T cell receptor beta chain was found in a study of monozygotic twins with inflammatory bowel disease. Study-wide results and caveats: No detectable difference in repertoire similarity separated concordant from discordant twins, possibly as a result of limited power.

With regard to this clonotype: Its antigen is currently unknown.

After skipping T cell sorting, the authors isolated total RNA from whole blood. Eight distinct reactions (per sample) were used to make the cDNA. The template switching step added UMIs that contained a 6-nucleotide sample barcode. With the 5' RACE reads reprocessed, TCRdb shows one record per CDR3 protein and no DNA. This sample's clone table lists 440,000 or so distinct CDR3 sequences. Sequencing was done on a sample of blood. This TCR was recovered from a human donor with ulcerative colitis or Crohn's disease, or a healthy co-twin of an affected twin (not recorded which).

The CDR3 loop is CASSLRTGSNTGELFF. The rearrangement joins TRBV5-1 to TRBJ2-2. The CDR3 contains 16 residues. The germline V gene has CDR1 SGHRS and CDR2 YFSETQ.